This is a list of T cell receptor beta chains from one sample in a study of blood T cell repertoires in COVID-19. The data were produced by immunoSEQ multiplex PCR, yet TCRdb's version contains in-frame clones alone and is incomplete. The sample records around 300,000 clones, approximately 86% being singletons. The sample taken for sequencing was peripheral blood. Receptors were obtained from a man aged 18 to 35 with active or convalescent COVID-19. The CDR3 runs from the conserved cysteine through the conserved F or W. A D gene is named only where the DNA matches it firmly. Some rows have no size entry. The others give once, few or many, or a class for an expanded clone.

TRBV27	TRBJ1-5	NA	once	CASSFNRVQPQHF	TGTGCCAGCAGTTTTAACAGGGTCCAGCCCCAGCATTTT
TRBV2	TRBJ2-5	TRBD1	few	CASNPGQGTETQYF	TGTGCCAGCAATCCGGGACAGGGCACAGAGACCCAGTACTTC
TRBV19	TRBJ1-1	NA	once	CASSTRGSLVNTEAFF	TGTGCCAGTAGTACCAGGGGTAGCCTTGTGAACACTGAAGCTTTCTTT
TRBV6-1	TRBJ2-7	NA	NA	CASSEIVGGYEQYF	TGTGCCAGCAGTGAAATTGTTGGGGGGTACGAGCAGTACTTC
TRBV7-9	TRBJ2-7	NA	NA	CASSSGLPLEQYF	TGTGCCAGCAGCTCCGGACTACCCCTCGAGCAGTACTTC
TRBV13	TRBJ2-1	TRBD2	NA	CASSLLSGSRPGFF	TGTGCCAGCAGCTTACTTAGCGGGAGCCGACCCGGGTTCTTC
TRBV4-1	TRBJ2-7	NA	NA	CASSQDGTYEQYF	TGCGCCAGCAGCCAAGACGGGACCTACGAGCAGTACTTC
TRBV19	TRBJ2-3	NA	NA	CASSFGLGTDTQYF	TGTGCCAGTAGTTTCGGGTTGGGCACAGATACGCAGTATTTT
TRBV7-9	TRBJ2-1	TRBD1	NA	CASSLLGQSKNEQFF	TGTGCCAGCAGCTTACTGGGACAGAGTAAGAATGAGCAGTTCTTC
TRBV9	TRBJ2-7	TRBD1	NA	CASSVGTGNSYEQYF	TGTGCCAGCAGCGTAGGGACAGGGAACTCCTACGAGCAGTACTTC
TRBV10-3	TRBJ1-1	NA	NA	CAISAAGENTEAFF	TGTGCCATCAGTGCGGCCGGGGAAAACACTGAAGCTTTCTTT
TRBV6-1	TRBJ1-2	TRBD1	NA	CASSEYGTGINYGYTF	TGTGCCAGCAGTGAATACGGGACAGGAATTAACTATGGCTACACCTTC
TRBV11-2	TRBJ1-5	NA	NA	CASSPRTSSNQPQHF	TGTGCCAGCAGCCCTAGGACATCGAGCAATCAGCCCCAGCATTTT
TRBV2	TRBJ2-7	TRBD2	NA	CASRRSSGSIDEQYF	TGTGCCAGCAGACGGTCTAGCGGGAGTATCGACGAGCAGTACTTC
TRBV18	TRBJ1-1	NA	NA	CASSPPWFAGNTEAFF	TGTGCCAGCTCACCGCCATGGTTCGCAGGGAACACTGAAGCTTTCTTT
TRBV6-2/TRBV6-3	TRBJ2-2	NA	NA	CASSFPPTRSGELFF	TGTGCCAGCAGTTTCCCACCCACTAGATCCGGGGAGCTGTTTTTT
TRBV6-5	TRBJ2-3	NA	once	CASSPTRRDTQYF	TGTGCCAGCAGTCCGACTAGAAGGGATACGCAGTATTTT
TRBV7-8	TRBJ2-5	TRBD1	NA	CASSLSGGQGFGETQYF	TGTGCCAGCAGCTTATCAGGCGGACAGGGCTTTGGGGAGACCCAGTACTTC
TRBV5-4	TRBJ2-2	NA	NA	CASSLPGTGELFF	TGTGCCAGCAGCTTGCCGGGCACCGGGGAGCTGTTTTTT
TRBV5-4	TRBJ2-5	NA	NA	CASTKRGGEETQYF	TGTGCCAGCACCAAAAGGGGGGGCGAAGAGACCCAGTACTTC
TRBV10-1	TRBJ2-3	TRBD2	NA	CASSDAGGSTDTQYF	TGCGCCAGCAGTGATGCGGGAGGGAGCACAGATACGCAGTATTTT
TRBV5-8	TRBJ1-2	TRBD1	NA	CASSPGQGNYGYTF	TGTGCCAGCAGCCCTGGACAGGGCAACTATGGCTACACCTTC
TRBV6-6	TRBJ1-5	NA	NA	CASSYVRNSNQPQHF	TGTGCCAGCAGTTACGTCAGAAATAGCAATCAGCCCCAGCATTTT
TRBV15	TRBJ1-5	NA	NA	CATSEIYQPQHF	TGTGCCACCAGCGAGATTTATCAGCCCCAGCATTTT
TRBV27	TRBJ1-1	TRBD1	NA	CASSYRPGQGIRTEAFF	TGTGCCAGCAGTTACCGTCCGGGACAGGGGATTAGAACTGAAGCTTTCTTT
TRBV4-3	TRBJ2-2	TRBD1	NA	CASSQDAGGSTGELFF	TGCGCCAGCAGCCAAGATGCAGGGGGCTCGACCGGGGAGCTGTTTTTT
TRBV6-2/TRBV6-3	TRBJ1-6	NA	NA	CASSPGDYSPLHF	TGTGCCAGCAGCCCAGGGGATTATTCACCCCTCCACTTT
TRBV5-1	TRBJ2-5	NA	NA	CASSLQGIIQETQYF	TGCGCCAGCAGCTTACAGGGCATAATTCAAGAGACCCAGTACTTC
TRBV27	TRBJ2-7	NA	NA	CASSLRGILVYEQYF	TGTGCCAGCAGTTTGAGAGGGATTCTTGTCTACGAGCAGTACTTC
TRBV5-1	TRBJ2-7	TRBD2	NA	CASSLAGPSGNYEQYF	TGCGCCAGCAGCTTGGCTGGCCCTAGCGGGAACTACGAGCAGTACTTC
TRBV19	TRBJ1-5	TRBD1	NA	CASSGQGGQPQHF	TGTGCCAGTTCGGGGCAGGGGGGACAGCCCCAGCATTTT
TRBV29-1	TRBJ2-3	TRBD1	NA	CSVDGQGQGLQYF	TGCAGCGTTGATGGACAGGGGCAGGGTTTGCAGTATTTT
TRBV27	TRBJ1-1	TRBD1	NA	CASSIRTGGEAFF	TGTGCCAGCAGTATACGGACAGGGGGTGAAGCTTTCTTT
TRBV27	TRBJ2-1	NA	NA	CASATYGGPYNEQFF	TGTGCCAGCGCGACGTACGGGGGGCCCTACAATGAGCAGTTCTTC
TRBV2	TRBJ2-2	TRBD1	NA	CASRGTGDTGELFF	TGTGCCAGCAGAGGGACAGGGGACACCGGGGAGCTGTTTTTT
TRBV3-1/TRBV3-2	TRBJ1-6	TRBD1	NA	CASSWDPRTGNNSPLHF	TGTGCCAGCTCCTGGGATCCCCGGACAGGGAATAATTCACCCCTCCACTTT
TRBV13	TRBJ2-2	TRBD1	NA	CASSLRDRGLAGELFF	TGTGCCAGCAGCCTCCGGGACAGGGGGCTCGCCGGGGAGCTGTTTTTT
TRBV27	TRBJ1-2	TRBD1	NA	CASSLGQGFGYTF	TGTGCCAGCAGTTTAGGACAGGGGTTTGGCTACACCTTC
TRBV15	TRBJ2-1	TRBD1	once	CATSGDRGNEQFF	TGTGCCACCAGTGGGGACAGGGGGAATGAGCAGTTCTTC
TRBV7-7	TRBJ2-5	TRBD1	once	CASSQRQGARETQYF	TGTGCCAGCAGCCAAAGACAGGGGGCGAGGGAGACCCAGTACTTC
TRBV18	TRBJ2-2	NA	NA	CASSLAQAGGELFF	TGTGCCAGCTCACTTGCCCAGGCAGGCGGGGAGCTGTTTTTT
TRBV5-1	TRBJ1-1	NA	few	CASSFFTRGNTEAFF	TGCGCCAGCAGCTTTTTCACCCGAGGGAACACTGAAGCTTTCTTT
TRBV7-8	TRBJ1-2	NA	few	CASSLPTGNYGYTF	TGTGCCAGCAGCCTCCCGACAGGCAACTATGGCTACACCTTC
TRBV27	TRBJ1-1	NA	once	CASSLSRNTEAFF	TGTGCCAGCAGTTTATCCAGGAACACTGAAGCTTTCTTT
TRBV4-1	TRBJ2-7	NA	NA	CASSQGAGVWEQYF	TGCGCCAGCAGCCAGGGGGCCGGCGTATGGGAGCAGTACTTC